This T cell receptor (beta chain) was sequenced during a study of blood T cell repertoires in COVID-19. For this clone: The sample contains more than one DNA sequence encoding this CDR3.

The Seattle site enrolled patients during active infection and followed them longitudinally. The ends lost 4 bases at V and 4 bases at J; junction bases unmatched: 1. The CDR3 totals 12 residues. Germline CDR1 GTSNPN, CDR2 SVGIG (reference sequence). The repertoire was sequenced with immunoSEQ multiplex PCR; TCRdb's copy has only in-frame clones and lacks some. Altogether 150,000 to 200,000 clones are present, 85% to 90% being singletons, with the ten largest covering around an eighth. Sequenced input: peripheral blood. V gene TRBV30 combines with J gene TRBJ2-7, with 10 bases matching TRBD2. This clonotype was obtained from a woman in her seventies with COVID-19, enrolled during active disease. Written as DNA, the CDR3 is TGTGCCTGGACTAGCGGGAGTTACGAGCAGTACTTC. This codes for CAWTSGSYEQYF.